A selection of T cell receptor beta chains follows, all from one sample in a study of T cell repertoires in cytomegalovirus infection. TCRdb used MiXCR to reprocess the reads, holding one entry per CDR3 protein. Here the sample spans about 310,000 distinct CDR3 sequences, roughly 25% being singletons. Their recognized antigens are unknown. The specimen comprised cultured PBMCs, sampled from culture after CMV antigen stimulation. These receptors were collected from a human donor in good health (CMV status not recorded). Some clones in this sample may be carry-over from other donors' samples. Both conserved end residues are part of each CDR3. Each record gives: clone size, J gene, V gene, CDR3 length, D gene, CDR3 DNA, CDR3 protein. D genes are given only for firm matches. The listing skips clone size in some rows; elsewhere it reads once, few, many or a size class.

>-|TRBJ2-4|TRBV18|16|-
TGTGCCAGCTCCCCCGTACAAACAGGGGCCAAAAACATTCAGTACTTC
CASSPVQTGAKNIQYF
>-|TRBJ2-7|TRBV18|12|-
TGTGCCACCCGCTTTACGGGGCACGAGCAGTACTTC
CATRFTGHEQYF
>-|TRBJ2-3|TRBV20-1|13|TRBD2
TGCAGTGCTCCCGGACTAGCGGGAGATACGCAGTATTTT
CSAPGLAGDTQYF
>few|TRBJ1-1|TRBV28|22|-
TGTGCCAGCAGCACCTCATGGGGGGGGGCGCCTGGCTCGGGTCGATTCGGCACTGAAGCTTTCTTT
CASSTSWGGAPGSGRFGTEAFF
>few|TRBJ2-5|TRBV11-3|10|-
TGTGCCAGCAGCGGTGAGACCCAGTACTTC
CASSGETQYF
>few|TRBJ2-1|TRBV7-2|16|TRBD2
TGTGCCAGCAGCTTATTTTTAGCGGGGCCTCTTTCGGAGCAGTTCTTC
CASSLFLAGPLSEQFF
>-|TRBJ2-2|TRBV2|14|-
TGTGCCAGCAGCGTAACAGGGCACACCGGGGAGCTGTTTTTT
CASSVTGHTGELFF
>-|TRBJ2-5|TRBV12-3/TRBV12-4|12|TRBD1
TGTGCCAGAAGACAGGGCGAGGAGACCCAGTACTTC
CARRQGEETQYF
>-|TRBJ1-6|TRBV20-1|14|-
TGCAGTGCTAGCCCGAGACAGGCAAATTCACCCCTCCACTTT
CSASPRQANSPLHF
>many|TRBJ2-1|TRBV7-2|16|TRBD2
TGTGCCAGCAGCTTAAGCGCTAGCGGGACCAACAATGAGCAGTTCTTC
CASSLSASGTNNEQFF
>-|TRBJ2-1|TRBV7-9|16|-
TGTGCCAGCAGCTTAGGACGGGGCAGGGACTACAATGAGCAGTTCTTC
CASSLGRGRDYNEQFF
>few|TRBJ1-1|TRBV5-1|16|TRBD1
TGCGCCAGCAGCCCGGGACAGGGGGGACTGAACACTGAAGCTTTCTTT
CASSPGQGGLNTEAFF
>-|TRBJ2-1|TRBV24-1|14|TRBD2
TGTGCCACCAGTGTACTAGCGGGATCCAATGAGCAGTTCTTC
CATSVLAGSNEQFF
>-|TRBJ1-1|TRBV18|13|-
TGTGCCAGCTCACCGGGGCCCAATGGACCCTGGTTCTTT
CASSPGPNGPWFF
>few|TRBJ1-2|TRBV12-3/TRBV12-4|13|-
TGTGCCAGCAGTTCACGGAGAAACTATGGCTACACCTTC
CASSSRRNYGYTF
>many|TRBJ1-2|TRBV7-2|14|-
TGTGCCAGCAGCCTTCAGGGGCGCGAGGATGGCTACACCTTC
CASSLQGREDGYTF
>-|TRBJ2-1|TRBV6-2/TRBV6-3|10|-
TGTGCCAGCGCACGCAATGAGCAGTTCTTC
CASARNEQFF
>few|TRBJ2-7|TRBV12-3/TRBV12-4|15|-
TGTGCCAGCAGCCTCAAGGGGGGGGGGTCCTACGAGCAGTACTTC
CASSLKGGGSYEQYF
>few|TRBJ1-6|TRBV28|15|-
TGTGCCAACTCAAAGGGGAACAGGGCGGATTCACCCCTCCACTTT
CANSKGNRADSPLHF
>many|TRBJ1-4|TRBV7-2|15|TRBD1
TGTGCCAGCAGCCCAACCGGGACAGTCGATGAAAAACTGTTTTTT
CASSPTGTVDEKLFF
>-|TRBJ2-2|TRBV29-1|11|-
TGCAGCGCCCGGGGCACCGGGGAGCTGTTTTTT
CSARGTGELFF
>many|TRBJ2-3|TRBV7-2|19|TRBD2
TGTGCCAGCAGCTCCGGGACTAGCGGGAGGGCCGAACGTCCAGATACGCAGTATTTT
CASSSGTSGRAERPDTQYF